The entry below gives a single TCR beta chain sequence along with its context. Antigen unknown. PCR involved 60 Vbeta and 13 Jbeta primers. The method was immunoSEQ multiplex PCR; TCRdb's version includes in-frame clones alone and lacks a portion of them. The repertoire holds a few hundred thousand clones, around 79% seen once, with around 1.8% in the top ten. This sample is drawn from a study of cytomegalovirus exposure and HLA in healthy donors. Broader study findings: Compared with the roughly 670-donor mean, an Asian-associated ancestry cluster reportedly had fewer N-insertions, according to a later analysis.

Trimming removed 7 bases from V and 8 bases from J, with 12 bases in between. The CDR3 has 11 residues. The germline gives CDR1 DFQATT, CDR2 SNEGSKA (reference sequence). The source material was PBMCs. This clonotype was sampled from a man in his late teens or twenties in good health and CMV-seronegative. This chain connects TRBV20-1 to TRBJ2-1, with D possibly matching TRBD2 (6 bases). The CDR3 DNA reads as TGCAGTGTAAAAGGAGGGGATGAGCAGTTCTTC. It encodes CSVKGGDEQFF.